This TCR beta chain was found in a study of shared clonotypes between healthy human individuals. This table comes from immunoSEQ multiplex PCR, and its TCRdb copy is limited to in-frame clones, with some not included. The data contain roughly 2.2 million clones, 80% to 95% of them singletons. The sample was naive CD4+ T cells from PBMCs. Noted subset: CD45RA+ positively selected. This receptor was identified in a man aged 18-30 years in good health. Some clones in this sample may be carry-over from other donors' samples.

CDR3 sequence reads: CASSLSGSEQFF. In nucleotides, the CDR3 is TGTGCCAGCAGCCTAAGCGGTTCTGAGCAGTTCTTC. The chain has TRBV11-3 and TRBJ2-1; a possible D gene is TRBD2 (5 bases). CDR3 length: 12 residues. The V end lost 5 bases, the J end lost 9 bases, and 11 bases lay between the germline ends. The germline V gene has CDR1 SGHNT and CDR2 YENEEA.